This T cell receptor beta chain was documented in a study of blood T cell repertoires in COVID-19. Overall study: Both acute and convalescent COVID-19 samples were obtained from the United States, Italy and Spain. From T cells, B-cell-depleted T cells, or PBMCs came the material, which was cDNA or gDNA.

As handled by the study authors: Amplification from reference gene primers served as the basis for estimated nucleated cell counts. The protocol was immunoSEQ multiplex PCR, while the TCRdb copy is restricted to in-frame clones and leaves out a portion. The V and J calls and clone size are taken from that table; D and trimming were inferred from the DNA. Of about 210,000 clones in the sample, around four fifths were seen once. V lost 5 bases to trimming and J lost 6 bases, with 11 bases between them. CDR1 KGHSH and CDR2 LQKENI come from the germline V gene. The CDR3 consists of 13 residues. The chain joins TRBV18 to TRBJ2-1; tentatively, D is TRBD2 (6 bases). This sequence originates from a woman aged 45-60 years with acute or convalescent COVID-19. The specimen sequenced was peripheral blood. The CDR3 is CASSARLVNEQFF. CDR3 DNA: TGTGCCAGCTCAGCCAGACTAGTCAATGAGCAGTTCTTC.